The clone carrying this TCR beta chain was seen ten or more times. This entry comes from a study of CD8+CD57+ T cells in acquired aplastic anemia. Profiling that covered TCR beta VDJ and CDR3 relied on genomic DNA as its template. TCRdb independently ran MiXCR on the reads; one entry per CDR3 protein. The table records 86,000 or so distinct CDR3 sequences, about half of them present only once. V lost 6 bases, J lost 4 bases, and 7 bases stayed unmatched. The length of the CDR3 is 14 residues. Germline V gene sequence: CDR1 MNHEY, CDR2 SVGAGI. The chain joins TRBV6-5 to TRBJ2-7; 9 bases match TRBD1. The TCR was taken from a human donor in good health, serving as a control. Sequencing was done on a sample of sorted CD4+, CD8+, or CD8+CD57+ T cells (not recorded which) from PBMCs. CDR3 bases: TGTGCCAGCAGCAGCCGGGACAGGGTGTACGAGCAGTACTTC. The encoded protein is CASSSRDRVYEQYF.